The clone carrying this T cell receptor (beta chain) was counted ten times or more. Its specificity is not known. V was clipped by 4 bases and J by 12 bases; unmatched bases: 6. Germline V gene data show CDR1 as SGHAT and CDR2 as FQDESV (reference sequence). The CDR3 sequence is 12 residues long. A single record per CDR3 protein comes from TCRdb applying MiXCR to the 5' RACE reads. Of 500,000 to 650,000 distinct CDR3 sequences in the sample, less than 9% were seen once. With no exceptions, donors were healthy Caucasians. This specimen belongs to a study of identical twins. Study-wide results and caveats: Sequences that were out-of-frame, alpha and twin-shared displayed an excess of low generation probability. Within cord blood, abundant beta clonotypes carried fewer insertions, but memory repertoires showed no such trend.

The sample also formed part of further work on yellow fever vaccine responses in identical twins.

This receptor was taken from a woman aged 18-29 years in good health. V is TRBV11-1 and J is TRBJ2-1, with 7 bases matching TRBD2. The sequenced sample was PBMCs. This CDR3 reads CASSSLTSRQFF. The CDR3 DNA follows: TGTGCCAGCAGCTCGCTGACTAGCCGGCAGTTCTTC.